This T cell receptor beta chain was profiled in a study of shared clonotypes between healthy human individuals (dated by TCRdb to 2020 to 2022). With respect to the entire study: Three men and a couple of women, aged 18 to 49 years, made up the cohort. For each donor, CD4 naive and CD4 memory were each given three plates, CD8 naive was given two plates, and CD8 memory was given one plate. The study deeply sequenced blood TCR repertoires of about 5 healthy adults to estimate repertoire size and the extent of clonotype sharing between individuals. To increase sequencing depth and limit assay-specific biases, different laboratories used diverse techniques to prepare libraries and sequence TCR repertoires. Each donor's leukapheresis produced roughly between about 0.9 and 9.5 billion PBMCs.

About this clone itself: Its antigen is unknown. Per-nucleotide qualities are absent, and no much larger clonotype sits a single base away.

Using the deep immunoSEQ assay, TCR CDR3 regions were amplified from genomic DNA by multiplex PCR. Extracted genomic DNA from each cell subset was spread evenly across all wells of several immunoSEQ 96-well plates, with each plate serving as a replicate. For sorted subsets, each replicate PCR was loaded with 200 ng genomic DNA, equivalent to 30,000 or so T cell genomes. The purified libraries were quantified using a Qubit 3.0 fluorometer, sized with a Bioanalyzer 2100, and then quantified again using the KAPA Library Quantification kit. Each immunoSEQ 96-well plate was sequenced on its own single-read 150-cycle Illumina NextSeq 550 flow cell. The paper's processing steps were these. Because the immunoSEQ output held only junctional sequences and lacked quality scores, the filtering could not match the filtering applied to full-length reads. Sequences were annotated with PyIR, a Python wrapper for IgBLAST v1.9, and V/J genes and CDR3 were assigned using IMGT germline references. Reads with weak V/J assignments (E-value above 1e-6), missing CDR3, stop codons, out-of-frame junctions, or ambiguous translated residues were removed. A V3J clonotype was defined by an identical inferred V gene, J gene, and CDR3 amino acid sequence. Percentage overlap between repertoires was computed as shared unique clonotypes divided by the size of the smaller repertoire. Three approaches were used to assess repertoire richness: RTK rarefaction, the Chao1 estimator, and Recon v2.1 estimates of unobserved clonotypes. For all TCRbeta clonotypes obtained by the gDNA method from a handful of donors, generation probabilities were computed with OLGA. This is the immuneACCESS table as TCRdb keeps it, with only in-frame sequences that have V and J called. A part of the clones is gone; compared with another copy, unresolved V genes explain less than half, and the rest is unexplained. V and J calls and clone size come straight from that table; D and trimming were deduced from the DNA. The table for this sample lists under 600,000 clones; roughly 98% of them were counted only once. The ten biggest clones cover 0.3% of the sample.

Overall results and qualifications from the work: Sampling was limited to blood, and TCR repertoires in tissue likely differ from TCR repertoires in blood. About 5% of naive CD4, roughly 3.6% of naive CD8, 2.3% of memory CD4, and approximately 0.39% of memory CD8 clonotypes were shared across a handful of donors. Estimated clonotype richness was generally larger for naive than for memory subsets. Compared with non-shared clonotypes, the clonotypes found in all four sorted-subset donors had higher generation probabilities. Pairwise subsampling indicated that sequencing depth was expected to affect the degree of clonotype sharing among donors. Rarefaction of sorted-subset datasets indicated incomplete sequencing despite the large sequencing depth. Because the study included only a small number of donors, the genetic and exposure-history diversity represented was limited.

For CDR1 and CDR2, the germline V gene (reference sequence) lists LNHNV and YYDKDF. V is cut back by 5 bases and J by 5 bases, with 10 bases in the junction unmatched. The CDR3 runs 18 residues from the cysteine to the phenylalanine. The entry retains the CDR3 DNA only, 54 bases that are in frame from base 1. For the CD8 naive samples, CD45RO-negative cells were positively selected for CCR7, yielding a CD45RA+CCR7+ population from which TemRA cells were excluded. The donors were healthy, HIV-negative adults with no recently reported acute infections or vaccinations. Every donor was a Caucasian adult residing in Nashville, Tennessee, USA. Blood was collected by leukapheresis, and PBMCs were isolated by Ficoll-Histopaque density gradient centrifugation and then cryopreserved in liquid nitrogen vapor phase. Purity and quantity of every magnetically sorted T cell population were checked by analytical flow cytometry. Genomic DNA was isolated from each sorted fraction and quantified by UV absorbance on a Nanodrop 2000c.

The sample taken for sequencing was naive CD8+ T cells sorted from blood. Taken with the paper, the label for cell subset or site translates to: CD45RA+CCR7+. Here the chain combines TRBV15 and TRBJ2-1; 15 junctional bases match TRBD2. The clonotype was recovered from a man aged 30 to 39 in good health. The DNA sequence is given as TGTGCCACCAGCGGAGGACTAGCGGGAGGGCCGGAGAACAATGAGCAGTTCTTC. Translation gives CATSGGLAGGPENNEQFF.